This T cell receptor (beta chain) derives from a study of shared clonotypes between healthy human individuals. Study background: Two female and a few male donors aged 18 to 49 were enrolled.

This clone was detected a few times. Within Nashville, Tennessee resided all donors, each a Caucasian adult. Samples underwent the assay at deep level. Each cell subset's genomic DNA was divided evenly among several immunoSEQ plates. Generated by immunoSEQ multiplex PCR, the TCRdb table keeps only in-frame clones and is missing some. Of around 95,000 clones listed, about 45% are singletons. The clonotype originates from a middle-aged woman in good health. Some clones in this sample may be carry-over from other donors' samples. The specimen was PBMCs.

This chain's CDR3 is CAISSDRNTEAFF. The DNA of the CDR3 is TGTGCCATCAGTTCGGACAGAAACACTGAAGCTTTCTTT. This chain links TRBV10-3 with TRBJ1-1; possibly TRBD1 for D (6 bases). V lost 5 bases, J lost 2 bases, and 9 bases lay in between. The CDR3 consists of 13 residues. Germline CDR1 and CDR2: ENHRY and SYGVKD.